This T cell receptor (beta chain) was captured by sequencing in a study of cytomegalovirus exposure and HLA in healthy donors. 13 Jbeta primers and 60 Vbeta primers were used for the PCR. Generated by immunoSEQ multiplex PCR, the TCRdb table keeps only in-frame clones and is missing some. The table lists 99,000 or so clones, 76% of them singletons. The CDR3 has 16 residues. V was clipped by 8 bases and J by 0 bases, with 17 bases between them. Germline CDR1 and CDR2: SNHLY and FYNNEI. This TCR came from a man aged 35 to 55 in good health and CMV-seropositive. The sample comprised PBMCs. The chain combines TRBV2 with TRBJ2-1; unclear D gene. The CDR3 nucleotides read TGTGCCAGCCTCCCCCAAAGTCTAAGCTCCTACAATGAGCAGTTCTTC. It is translated as CASLPQSLSSYNEQFF.